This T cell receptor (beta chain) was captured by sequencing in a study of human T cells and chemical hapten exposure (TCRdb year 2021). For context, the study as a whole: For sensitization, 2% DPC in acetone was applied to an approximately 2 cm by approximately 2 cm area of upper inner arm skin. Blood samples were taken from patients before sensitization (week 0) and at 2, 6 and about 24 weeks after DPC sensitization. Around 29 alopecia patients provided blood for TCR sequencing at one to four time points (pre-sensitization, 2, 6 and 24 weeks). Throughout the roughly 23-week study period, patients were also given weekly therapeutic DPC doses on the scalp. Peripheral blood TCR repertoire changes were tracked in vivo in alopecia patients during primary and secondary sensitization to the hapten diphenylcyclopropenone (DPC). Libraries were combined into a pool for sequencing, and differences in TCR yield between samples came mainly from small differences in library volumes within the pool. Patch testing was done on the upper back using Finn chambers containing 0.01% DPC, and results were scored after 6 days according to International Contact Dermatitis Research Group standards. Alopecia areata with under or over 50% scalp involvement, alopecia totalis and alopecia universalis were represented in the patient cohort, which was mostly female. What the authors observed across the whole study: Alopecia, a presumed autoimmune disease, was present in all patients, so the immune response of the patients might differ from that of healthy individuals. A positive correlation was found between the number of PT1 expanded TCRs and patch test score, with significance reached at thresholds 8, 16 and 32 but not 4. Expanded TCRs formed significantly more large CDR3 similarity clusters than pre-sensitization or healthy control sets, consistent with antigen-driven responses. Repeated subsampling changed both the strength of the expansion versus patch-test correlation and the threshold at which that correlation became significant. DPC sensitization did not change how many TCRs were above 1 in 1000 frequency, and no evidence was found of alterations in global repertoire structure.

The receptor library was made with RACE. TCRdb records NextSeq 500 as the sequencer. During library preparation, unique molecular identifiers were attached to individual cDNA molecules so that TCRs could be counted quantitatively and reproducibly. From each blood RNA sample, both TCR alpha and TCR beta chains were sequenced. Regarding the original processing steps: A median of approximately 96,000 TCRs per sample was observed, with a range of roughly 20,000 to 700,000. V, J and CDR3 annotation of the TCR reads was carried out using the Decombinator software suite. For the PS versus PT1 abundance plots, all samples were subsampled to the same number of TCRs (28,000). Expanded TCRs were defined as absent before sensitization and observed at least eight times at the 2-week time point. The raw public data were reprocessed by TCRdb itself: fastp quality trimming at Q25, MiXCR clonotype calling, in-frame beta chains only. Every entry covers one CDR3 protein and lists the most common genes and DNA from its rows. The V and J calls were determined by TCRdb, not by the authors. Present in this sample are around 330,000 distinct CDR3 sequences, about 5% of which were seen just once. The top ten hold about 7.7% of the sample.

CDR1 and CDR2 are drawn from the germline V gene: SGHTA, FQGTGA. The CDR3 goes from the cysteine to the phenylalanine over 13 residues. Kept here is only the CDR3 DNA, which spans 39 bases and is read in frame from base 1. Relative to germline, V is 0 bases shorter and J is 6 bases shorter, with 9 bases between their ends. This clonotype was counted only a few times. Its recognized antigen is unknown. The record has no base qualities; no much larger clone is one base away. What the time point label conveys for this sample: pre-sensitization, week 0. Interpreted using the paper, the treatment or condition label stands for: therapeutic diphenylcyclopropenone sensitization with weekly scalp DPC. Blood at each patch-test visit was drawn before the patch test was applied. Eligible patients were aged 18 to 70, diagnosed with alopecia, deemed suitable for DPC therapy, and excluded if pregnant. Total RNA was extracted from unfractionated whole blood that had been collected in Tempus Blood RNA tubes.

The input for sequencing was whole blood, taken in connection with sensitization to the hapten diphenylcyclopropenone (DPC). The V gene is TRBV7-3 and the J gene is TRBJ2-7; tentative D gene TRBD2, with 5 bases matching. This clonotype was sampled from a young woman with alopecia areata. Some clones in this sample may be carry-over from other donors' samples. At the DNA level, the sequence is TGTGCCAGCAGCTTAACGATAGGGAGCGAGCAGTACTTC. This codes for CASSLTIGSEQYF.